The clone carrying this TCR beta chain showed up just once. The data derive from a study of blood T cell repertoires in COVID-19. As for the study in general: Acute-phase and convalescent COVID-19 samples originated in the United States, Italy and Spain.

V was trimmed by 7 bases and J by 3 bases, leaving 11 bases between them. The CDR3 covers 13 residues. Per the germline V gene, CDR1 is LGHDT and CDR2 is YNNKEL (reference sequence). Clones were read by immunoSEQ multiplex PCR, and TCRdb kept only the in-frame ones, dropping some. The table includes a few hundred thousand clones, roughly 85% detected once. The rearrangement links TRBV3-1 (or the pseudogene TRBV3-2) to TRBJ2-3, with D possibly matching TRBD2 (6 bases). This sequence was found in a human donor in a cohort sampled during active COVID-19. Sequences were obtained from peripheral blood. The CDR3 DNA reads TGTGCCAGCACTCTGGGACTGACAGATACGCAGTATTTT. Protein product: CASTLGLTDTQYF.